The TCR beta chain described here comes from a study of lymphopenia after photon versus proton radiotherapy (dated by TCRdb to the late 2010s). With respect to the entire study: In patients with gastrointestinal tumors who developed high-grade lymphopenia, the study compared the immunological effects of photon radiation therapy with those of proton radiation therapy. The cohort included some 20 patients with gastrointestinal tumors who developed lymphopenia after receiving either photon or proton therapy. The study aimed to characterize how the two radiation modalities differ in their impact on the immune system.

With respect to this clone: What antigen it recognizes has not been identified. No quality values exist for individual bases; no much larger clone is one base distant.

Library prep was done by the immunoSEQ multiplex PCR assay. Deep sequencing of rearranged TCR beta loci, alongside multiparametric flow cytometry, was used to profile T cell repertoires. In TCRdb, the immuneACCESS table is reduced to in-frame sequences with V and J assigned. These tables do not hold every clone; where another copy was compared, an unresolved V gene accounts for under half, and the others remain unexplained. This sample is represented by fewer than 25,000 clones; 75% to 90% of them were singletons. The ten biggest clones cover roughly a quarter of the sample. What the work shows at the level of the full study, not this receptor alone: The authors looked at the survival association only in patients who died, and they framed better survival with proton therapy as a possibility rather than a demonstrated result. Proton-treated patients stayed relatively stable during treatment, while photon-treated patients lost naive T cells and TCR diversity and gained effector/memory populations. Among patients across the cohort who died, overall survival time showed an inverse correlation with a larger post-nadir drop in TCR diversity. After the lymphocyte count nadir, photon-treated repertoires showed oligoclonal expansion, especially of CD8+ Temra cells, which drove the drop in diversity.

The CDR3, from cysteine to phenylalanine, totals 14 residues. Only the CDR3 DNA stays, 42 bases, in frame from base 1. V drops 4 bases and J drops 3 bases, leaving 15 bases in between. The germline V gene provides CDR1 SQVTM and CDR2 ANQGSEA. The specimen was peripheral blood, collected from a patient treated with photon-based radiotherapy. The chain joins TRBV29-1 to TRBJ1-1; the best D guess is TRBD1, with 5 bases matching. The sequence derives from a man aged 35-49 years with gastric cancer. The sequenced DNA is TGCAGCGTTGCAGGGAGGATGATGGACACTGAAGCTTTCTTT. This codes for CSVAGRMMDTEAFF.